The 21 T cell receptor beta chains below come from one sample, sequenced in a study of radiotherapy plus CTLA-4 blockade in lung cancer. TCRdb keeps only in-frame clones here, not all; method: immunoSEQ multiplex PCR. The top ten clones hold 0.84% of a sample with approximately 97,000 clones, 80% to 90% of them seen once. Sequencing used peripheral blood, obtained from a patient treated with radiotherapy plus ipilimumab. Receptors originate from a human donor with non-small cell lung cancer who had stable disease on radiotherapy plus ipilimumab.

CDR3 sequence: CASSVGGKSSYNSPLHF. CDR3 in DNA: TGTGCCAGCAGCGTAGGTGGGAAGAGCTCCTATAATTCACCCCTCCACTTT. The chain employs TRBV9 and TRBJ1-6; D unclear. V lost 0 bases and J 0 bases, leaving 10 bases between the germline ends. CDR3 length: 17 amino acids. CDR1 and CDR2 from the germline V gene are SGDLS and YYNGEE.

This clone was seen just once. The genes are TRBV30 and TRBJ1-1, with D uncertain. In germline, CDR1 is GTSNPN, CDR2 SVGIG (reference sequence). V was pared by 4 bases and J by 4 bases, with 10 bases between. The CDR3 sequence is 12 residues long. CDR3 sequence reads: CAWIWSSTEAFF. CDR3 bases: TGTGCCTGGATATGGAGTAGCACTGAAGCTTTCTTT. Full variable domain (missing parts from reference TRBV30 and TRBJ1-1): SQTIHQWPATLVQPVGSPLSLECTVEGTSNPNLYWYRQAAGRGLQLLFYSVGIGQISSEVPQNLSASRPQDRQFILSSKKLLLSDSGFYLCAWIWSSTEAFFGQGTRLTVV.

The chain uses TRBV2 and TRBJ1-1; D is ambiguous. V shed 5 bases and J shed 5 bases, with 12 bases lying between them. Germline V gene sequence: CDR1 SNHLY, CDR2 FYNNEI. The CDR3 length is 13 residues. The CDR3 nucleotides read TGTGCCAGCAGTAGGACTCAACCGACTGAAGCTTTCTTT. This encodes CASSRTQPTEAFF.

The CDR3 reads CASSRLAGGPSSYNEQFF. CDR3 in DNA: TGTGCCAGCAGTAGACTAGCGGGAGGACCGAGCTCCTACAATGAGCAGTTCTTC. J is TRBJ2-1 and V is TRBV2; 13 bases map to TRBD2. CDR3 length: 18 amino acids. The ends lost 5 bases at V and 0 bases at J; junction bases unmatched: 7. CDR1 SNHLY and CDR2 FYNNEI come from the germline V gene.

This clone was seen a few times. The CDR3 coding sequence is TGTGCCAGCAGTGGGGCCGGGACAGGTGACGATGAGCAGTTCTTC. Amino acids: CASSGAGTGDDEQFF. The chain uses TRBV28 and TRBJ2-1, with 8 bases lining up with TRBD1. Germline assignment: CDR1 MDHEN and CDR2 SYDVKM. The CDR3 contains 15 residues. With V trimmed by 5 bases and J by 8 bases, 11 bases remained unmatched.

The CDR3 nucleotides read TGTGCCAGCTGGGGGGGCGATAGCAATCAGCCCCAGCATTTT. The encoded protein is CASWGGDSNQPQHF. This chain uses TRBV7-6 with TRBJ1-5; maybe TRBD1 (6 bases). Germline V gene lookup returns CDR1 SGHVS and CDR2 FNYEAQ. CDR3 size: 14 residues. The ends were cut back, 8 bases at V and 0 bases at J, with 11 bases in the middle.

The J gene is TRBJ1-5, the V gene TRBV27, with 8 positions matching TRBD1. V dropped 5 bases and J dropped 6; count of bases not matched to a gene: 6. The CDR3 extends over 14 amino acids. Germline V gene lookup returns CDR1 MNHEY and CDR2 SMNVEV (reference sequence). CDR3 amino acids: CASSPRDRGQPQHF. CDR3 nucleotides: TGTGCCAGCAGTCCAAGAGACAGGGGTCAGCCCCAGCATTTT.

The chain carries TRBV13 and TRBJ1-1; D gene ambiguous. V was shortened by 2 bases and J by 0 bases, with 4 bases between the two germline ends. CDR3 length: 13 residues. The germline V gene has CDR1 PRHDT and CDR2 FYEKMQ (reference sequence). The DNA for the CDR3 is TGTGCCAGCAGCTTAAAGGTGAACACTGAAGCTTTCTTT. As protein: CASSLKVNTEAFF.

The chain carries TRBV20-1 and TRBJ1-2; D not certain. V dropped 7 bases and J dropped 4 bases, with 7 bases sitting between them. The CDR3 length is 10 residues. The germline V gene encodes CDR1 DFQATT and CDR2 SNEGSKA (reference sequence). CDR3: CSVISYGYTF. The CDR3 DNA follows: TGCAGTGTTATCAGCTATGGCTACACCTTC.

In regard to this clone: Other DNA sequences in the same sample also yield this CDR3. The rearrangement uses TRBV5-1 and TRBJ2-7, with D possibly matching TRBD1 (6 bases). Trimming pared 0 bases from V and 3 bases from J, leaving 10 bases between. This CDR3 region has 14 residues. Germline-derived CDR1 and CDR2 are SGHRS and YFSETQ. The CDR3: CASSLAGRGYEQYF. The DNA of the CDR3 is TGCGCCAGCAGCTTGGCTGGCAGGGGCTACGAGCAGTACTTC.

CDR3 loop: CASSLEGPGIRAETQYF. Here the CDR3 DNA reads TGTGCCAGCAGCTTAGAGGGGCCGGGAATACGTGCGGAGACCCAGTACTTC. The rearrangement uses TRBV7-6 and TRBJ2-5; either TRBD1 or TRBD2 may fit D (5 bases each). V was trimmed by 1 base and J by 5 bases, leaving 20 bases between them. There are 17 residues in the CDR3. Germline V gives CDR1 SGHVS, CDR2 FNYEAQ.

CDR3 loop: CASSLRSTNEKLFF. The CDR3 DNA is TGTGCCAGCAGCTTACGCTCAACTAATGAAAAACTGTTTTTT. J is TRBJ1-4 and V is TRBV5-6; D call uncertain. V lost 2 bases, J lost 0 bases, and 5 bases lay in between. There are 14 residues in the CDR3. Germline-derived CDR1 and CDR2 are SGHDT and YYEEEE.

This clone was counted ten times or more. V is TRBV30 and J is TRBJ1-6; D is perhaps TRBD1 (5 bases). The V end lost 3 bases, the J end lost 9 bases, and 15 bases lay between the germline ends. The CDR3 contains 14 residues. Per the germline V gene, CDR1 is GTSNPN and CDR2 is SVGIG (reference sequence). CDR3 bases: TGTGCCTGGAGATATGGCAGGGAAAGTTCACCCCTCCACTTT. Its protein product is CAWRYGRESSPLHF.

The chain joins TRBV27 to TRBJ1-6; D gene ambiguous. CDR3 length equals 14 residues. V lost 0 bases, J lost 2 bases, and 2 bases lay in between. Per germline, CDR1 MNHEY and CDR2 SMNVEV (reference sequence). This CDR3 is CASSLSPYNSPLHF. CDR3 in DNA: TGTGCCAGCAGTTTATCCCCCTATAATTCACCCCTCCACTTT.

This clone was observed a single time. The chain uses TRBV6-4 and TRBJ2-3; D call uncertain. CDR1 MRHNA and CDR2 SNTAGT come from the germline V gene. This CDR3 contains 14 residues. Trimming shortened V by 0 bases and J by 1 base, and 5 bases separated the two germline ends. CDR3 amino acids: CASSDSLGTDTQYF. For the CDR3, the DNA is TGTGCCAGCAGTGACTCGCTTGGCACAGATACGCAGTATTTT.

Points on this clone: The sample contains more than one DNA sequence encoding this CDR3. The CDR3 region has the DNA TGCGCCAGCAGCCCCAGCAGGACTGACTATGGCTACACCTTC. This encodes CASSPSRTDYGYTF. The chain employs TRBV5-1 and TRBJ1-2; no clear D. With 4 bases removed from V and 3 bases from J, the gap between germline ends came to 13 bases. CDR3 length: 14 amino acids. Germline V gene data show CDR1 as SGHRS and CDR2 as YFSETQ. The full variable domain, with the rest looked up from reference TRBV5-1 and TRBJ1-2, is KAGVTQTPRYLIKTRGQQVTLSCSPISGHRSVSWYQQTPGQGLQFLFEYFSETQRNKGNFPGRFSGRQFSNSRSEMNVSTLELGDSALYLCASSPSRTDYGYTFGSGTRLTVV.

CDR3 nucleotide sequence: TGCGCCAGCAGCTTAGACGGACTAAACCAAGAGACCCAGTACTTC. As protein: CASSLDGLNQETQYF. V gene TRBV5-1 combines with J gene TRBJ2-5, with D possibly being TRBD2 (6 bases). Germline V gives CDR1 SGHRS, CDR2 YFSETQ. Trimming cost V 2 bases and J 0 bases, with 11 bases left between them. The CDR3 length is 15 residues.

The V and J genes are TRBV5-1 and TRBJ2-7; D tentatively fits TRBD1 or TRBD2 (5 bases each). The ends were cut back, 4 bases at V and 7 bases at J, with 18 bases in the middle. CDR1 SGHRS and CDR2 YFSETQ come from the germline V gene. This CDR3 region has 14 residues. The CDR3 region is CASSTGRERGEQYF. In DNA form, the CDR3 reads TGCGCCAGCAGCACGGGACGGGAAAGAGGGGAGCAGTACTTC.

The chain joins TRBV6-1 to TRBJ2-1; TRBD2 agrees at 11 bases. From germline, CDR1 is MNHNS and CDR2 SASEGT. The CDR3 runs to 14 residues. V trimming: 8 bases; J trimming: 7 bases; junction bases outside the gene matches: 7. CDR3 nucleotides: TGTGCCAGCCTGCTAGCGGGAGGACGGAATGAGCAGTTCTTC. Translation gives CASLLAGGRNEQFF.

This chain connects TRBV14 to TRBJ2-1; either TRBD1 or TRBD2 may supply D (5 bases each). The CDR3 runs 13 residues. Germline CDR1 and CDR2: SGHDN and FVKESK. Trimming removed 4 bases at V and 15 bases at J, with 19 bases between. The CDR3 spells CASSLRDAIMLFF. The CDR3 DNA sequence: TGTGCCAGCAGCCTGAGGGACGCGATAATGTTGTTCTTC.

The chain has TRBV9 and TRBJ2-6; D is possibly TRBD2 (6 bases). Germline V gives CDR1 SGDLS, CDR2 YYNGEE. Trimming stripped 3 bases from V and 4 bases from J, with 20 bases between. The CDR3 runs 18 residues. Written as DNA, the CDR3 is TGTGCCAGCAGCGGGGAAACCGGGGGACCGGCAGGGGCCAACGTCCTGACTTTC. It yields the protein CASSGETGGPAGANVLTF.